This T cell receptor beta chain was sequenced during a study of cytomegalovirus exposure and HLA in healthy donors. The CDR3 consists of 11 residues. Germline V lookup: CDR1 DFQATT, CDR2 SNEGSKA (reference sequence). The sample holds a few counts of this clone. This table comes from immunoSEQ multiplex PCR, and its TCRdb copy is limited to in-frame clones, with some not included. The sample carries around 200,000 clones, about 80% recorded once. The sequence was obtained from a woman between 18 and 29 years old in good health and CMV-seropositive. V gene TRBV20-1 combines with J gene TRBJ1-4, with D uncertain. The source material was PBMCs. The CDR3 loop is CLVRANEKLFF. CDR3 nucleotides: TGCCTTGTTCGAGCAAATGAAAAACTGTTTTTT.